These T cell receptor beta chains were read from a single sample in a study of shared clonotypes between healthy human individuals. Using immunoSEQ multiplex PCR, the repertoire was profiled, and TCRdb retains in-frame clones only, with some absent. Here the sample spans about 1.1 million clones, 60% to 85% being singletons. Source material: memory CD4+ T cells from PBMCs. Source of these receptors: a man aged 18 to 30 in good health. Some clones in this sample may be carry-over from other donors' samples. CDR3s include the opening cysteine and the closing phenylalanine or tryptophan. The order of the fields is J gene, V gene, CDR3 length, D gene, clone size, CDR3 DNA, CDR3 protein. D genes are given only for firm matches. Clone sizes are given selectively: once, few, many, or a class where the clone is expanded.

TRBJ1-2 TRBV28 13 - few TGTGCCAGTCACCAGGGCCTGTTCTATGGCTACACCTTC CASHQGLFYGYTF
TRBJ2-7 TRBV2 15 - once TGTGCCAGCAGTGAGGGGGCAAGGACTCCGTACGAGCAGTACTTC CASSEGARTPYEQYF
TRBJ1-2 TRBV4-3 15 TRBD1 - TGCGCCAGCAGCCCCTCCCCCGGGACAGGGGTACTGATTGCCTTC CASSPSPGTGVLIAF
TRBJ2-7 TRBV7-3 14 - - TGTGCCAGCAGCTTATATCCGGGGGATGACGAGCAGTACTTC CASSLYPGDDEQYF
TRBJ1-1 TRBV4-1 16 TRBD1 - TGCGCCAGCAGCCAAGAAATTTGGCAGGGGGTGGCTGAAGCTTTCTTT CASSQEIWQGVAEAFF
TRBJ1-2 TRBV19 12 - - TGTGCCAGTAGCTCACGGAACTATGGCTACACCTTC CASSSRNYGYTF
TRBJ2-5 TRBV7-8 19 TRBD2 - TGTGCCAGCAGCTCGCAAGTCGGGACTAGCGGGAGTTTCCAAGAGACCCAGTACTTC CASSSQVGTSGSFQETQYF
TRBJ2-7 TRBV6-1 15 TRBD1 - TGTGCCAGCAGTGAAGCCGAGACAGGGCATCGCGAGCAGTACTTC CASSEAETGHREQYF
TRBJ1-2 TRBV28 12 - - TGTGCCAGCAGTCTCCTACTGGGGGGCTACACCTTC CASSLLLGGYTF
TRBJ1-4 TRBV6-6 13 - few TGTGCCAGCAGCCAGTCGTCCGGGGAAAAACTGTTTTTT CASSQSSGEKLFF
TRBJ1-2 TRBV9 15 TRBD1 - TGTGCCAGCAGCGCAGCGACAGGGGTAAACTATGGCTACACCTTC CASSAATGVNYGYTF
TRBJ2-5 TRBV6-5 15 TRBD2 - TGTGCCAGCAGCCTACTAGCGGGAGGGCGGGTGACCCAGTACTTC CASSLLAGGRVTQYF
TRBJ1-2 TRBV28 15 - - TGTGCCAGCAGCCGGAGGGGGACGGGCTCCGGTGGCTACACCTTC CASSRRGTGSGGYTF
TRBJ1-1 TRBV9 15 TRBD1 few TGTGCCAGCAGCGTAGGTGGGGCAGGGGGCACTGAAGCTTTCTTT CASSVGGAGGTEAFF
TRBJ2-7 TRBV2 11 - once TGTGCCAGCAGTGAGAATTCCGAGCAGTACTTC CASSENSEQYF
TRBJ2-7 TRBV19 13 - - TGTGCCAGTAGTGGGGGGATTTCCTACGAGCAGTACTTC CASSGGISYEQYF
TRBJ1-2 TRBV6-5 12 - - TGTGCCAGCAGTTACTCCGGGGCTCGCTACACCTTC CASSYSGARYTF
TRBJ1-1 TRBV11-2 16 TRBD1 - TGTGCCAGCAGCTTGGACAGGGGTAATTCGAACACTGAAGCTTTCTTT CASSLDRGNSNTEAFF
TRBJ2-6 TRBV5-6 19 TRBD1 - TGTGCCAGCAGCTTGTTTGGGGACAGGGGGCCTGAGGGGGCCAACGTCCTGACTTTC CASSLFGDRGPEGANVLTF
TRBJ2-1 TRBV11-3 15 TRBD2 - TGTGCCAGCAGCTTAGGCCTAGCGGGAGTGGGTGAGCAGTTCTTC CASSLGLAGVGEQFF
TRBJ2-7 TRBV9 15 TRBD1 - TGTGCCAGCAGCGTACACCGGGACAGGGGCCACGAGCAGTACTTC CASSVHRDRGHEQYF
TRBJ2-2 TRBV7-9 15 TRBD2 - TGTGCCAGCCAGCCTAGCGGGAGTATGGCCGGGGAGCTGTTTTTT CASQPSGSMAGELFF
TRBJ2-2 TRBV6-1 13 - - TGTGCCAGCAGTGCAGGGAGGCACGGGGAGCTGTTTTTT CASSAGRHGELFF
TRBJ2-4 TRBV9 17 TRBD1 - TGTGCCAGCAGCGTAGCTTCAACAGGGGGCGCTAAAAACATTCAGTACTTC CASSVASTGGAKNIQYF
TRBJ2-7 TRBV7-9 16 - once TGTGCCAGCAGCCCCTTGGCGGGCTGGACACTCTACGAGCAGTACTTC CASSPLAGWTLYEQYF
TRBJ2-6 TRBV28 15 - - TGTGCCAGCAGTTTATCAGCAGGGGGGGCCAACGTCCTGACTTTC CASSLSAGGANVLTF
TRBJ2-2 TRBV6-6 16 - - TGTGCCAGCAGTACGCGGACAGCTCGGGTTCCCGGGGAGCTGTTTTTT CASSTRTARVPGELFF
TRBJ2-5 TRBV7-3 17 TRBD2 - TGTGCCAGCAGCCCCACTGGGACTAGCGGGAGCGGTGAGACCCAGTACTTC CASSPTGTSGSGETQYF
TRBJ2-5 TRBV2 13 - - TGTGCCAGCAGTGAGGGGAGCCAAGAGACCCAGTACTTC CASSEGSQETQYF
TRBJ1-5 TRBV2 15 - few TGTGCCAGCAGTGCAGATCATCTGGGCGGGCAGCCCCAGCATTTT CASSADHLGGQPQHF
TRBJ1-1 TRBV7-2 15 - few TGTGCCAGCAGCTTAGTGGGGGGGGGCCCCACTGAAGCTTTCTTT CASSLVGGGPTEAFF